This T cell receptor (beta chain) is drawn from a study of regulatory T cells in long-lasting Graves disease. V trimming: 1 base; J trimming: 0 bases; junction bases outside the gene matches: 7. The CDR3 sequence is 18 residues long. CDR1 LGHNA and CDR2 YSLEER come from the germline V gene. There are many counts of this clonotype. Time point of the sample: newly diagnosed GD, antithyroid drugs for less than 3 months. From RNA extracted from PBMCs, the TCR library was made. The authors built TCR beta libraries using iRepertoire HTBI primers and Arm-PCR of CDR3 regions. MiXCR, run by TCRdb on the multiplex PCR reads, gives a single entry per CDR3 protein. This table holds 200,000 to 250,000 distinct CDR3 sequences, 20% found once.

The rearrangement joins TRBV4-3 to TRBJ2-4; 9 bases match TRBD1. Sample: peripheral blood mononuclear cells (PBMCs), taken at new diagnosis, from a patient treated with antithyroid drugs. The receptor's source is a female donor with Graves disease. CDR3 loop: CASSQGTGTGIAKNIQYF. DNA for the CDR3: TGCGCCAGCAGCCAAGGCACCGGGACAGGGATAGCCAAAAACATTCAGTACTTC.